This T cell receptor beta chain was sequenced during a study of beta chain features in type 1 diabetes. Expressed TCRB transcripts got sequenced, as all isolated RNA was reverse transcribed. Sequencing used immunoSEQ multiplex PCR; TCRdb keeps in-frame clones, though not all of them. Of 140,000 to 150,000 clones in the sample, more than 9% were seen once. In all sorted populations, purity surpassed 95%. V shed 1 base and J shed 6 bases, with 7 bases lying between them. The germline V gene has CDR1 MGHRA and CDR2 YSYEKL. The CDR3 consists of 12 residues. Study-wide points: Possibly, sequencing cDNA over-represented cells that had high TCR expression levels. TCRB CDR3 length was moderately but significantly reduced in all four CD4+ subsets of Type 1 diabetes patients.

To note about this clone: Its antigen is not identified.

The clonotype comes from a young man in good health. The sample consisted of naive CD4+ T cells from blood. The rearrangement links TRBV4-1 to TRBJ2-7; D uncertain. CDR3 sequence (DNA): TGCGCCAGCAGCCAAGTTGACTCCGAGCAGTACTTC. It codes for CASSQVDSEQYF.